This TCR beta chain was captured in a study of blood T cell repertoires in COVID-19. Study details: COVID-19 samples collected from the United States, Italy and Spain covered acute and convalescent phases. The analysed material was cDNA or gDNA that came from T cells, B-cell-depleted T cells, or PBMCs.

Original processing methods: Estimation of nucleated cell counts relied on the amplification of reference gene primers. Sequenced by immunoSEQ multiplex PCR; TCRdb stores in-frame clones only, minus some. V and J calls and clone size are as listed in that table; D and trimming were resolved from the DNA. Seen here are 100,000 to 130,000 clones, around nine tenths observed once, and the top ten hold roughly 1.3%. Germline V gene lookup returns CDR1 MNHEY and CDR2 SVGAGI. The CDR3 runs 14 residues. J gave up 7 bases and V 4 bases, and 6 bases lay outside the gene matches. This TCR was recovered from a woman aged 30 to 39 with acute or convalescent COVID-19. Material for sequencing was peripheral blood. J is TRBJ1-2 and V is TRBV6-5, with TRBD1 matching 10 bases. CDR3 in amino acids: CASSWLGQGTGYTF. Written as DNA, the CDR3 is TGTGCCAGCAGTTGGTTGGGACAGGGGACTGGCTACACCTTC.